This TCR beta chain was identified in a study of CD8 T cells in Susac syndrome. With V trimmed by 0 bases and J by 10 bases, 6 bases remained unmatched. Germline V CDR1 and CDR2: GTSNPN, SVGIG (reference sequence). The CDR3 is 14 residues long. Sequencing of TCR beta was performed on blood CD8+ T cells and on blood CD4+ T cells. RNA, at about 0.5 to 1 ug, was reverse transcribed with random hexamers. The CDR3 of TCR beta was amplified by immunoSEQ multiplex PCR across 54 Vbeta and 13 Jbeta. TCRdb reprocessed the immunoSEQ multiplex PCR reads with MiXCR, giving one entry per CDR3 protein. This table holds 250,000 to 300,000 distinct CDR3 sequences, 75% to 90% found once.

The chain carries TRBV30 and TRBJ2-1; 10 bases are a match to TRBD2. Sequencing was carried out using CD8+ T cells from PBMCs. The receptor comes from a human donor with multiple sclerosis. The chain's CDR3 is CAWSVSSGGPEQFF. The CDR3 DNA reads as TGTGCCTGGAGTGTGAGTAGCGGGGGGCCCGAGCAGTTCTTC.